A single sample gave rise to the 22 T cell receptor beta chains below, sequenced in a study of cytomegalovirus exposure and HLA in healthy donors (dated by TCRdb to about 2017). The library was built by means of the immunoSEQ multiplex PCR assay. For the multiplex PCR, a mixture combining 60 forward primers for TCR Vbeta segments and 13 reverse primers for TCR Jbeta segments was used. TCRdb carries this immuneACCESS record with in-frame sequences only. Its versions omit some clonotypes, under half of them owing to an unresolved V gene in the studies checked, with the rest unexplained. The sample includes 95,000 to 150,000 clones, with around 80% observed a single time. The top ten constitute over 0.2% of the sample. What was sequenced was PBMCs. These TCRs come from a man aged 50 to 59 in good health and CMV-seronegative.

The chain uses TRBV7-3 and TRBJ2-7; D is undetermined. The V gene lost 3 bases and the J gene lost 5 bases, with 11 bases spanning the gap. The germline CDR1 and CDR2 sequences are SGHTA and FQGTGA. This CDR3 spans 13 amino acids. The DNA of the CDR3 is TGTGCCAGCAGCTTCGCCCCTACCGACGAGCAGTACTTC. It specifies CASSFAPTDEQYF. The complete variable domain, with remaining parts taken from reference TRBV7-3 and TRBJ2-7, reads GAGVSQTPSNKVTEKGKYVELRCDPISGHTALYWYRQSLGQGPEFLIYFQGTGAADDSGLPNDRFFAVRPEGSVSTLKIQRTERGDSAVYLCASSFAPTDEQYFGPGTRLTVT.

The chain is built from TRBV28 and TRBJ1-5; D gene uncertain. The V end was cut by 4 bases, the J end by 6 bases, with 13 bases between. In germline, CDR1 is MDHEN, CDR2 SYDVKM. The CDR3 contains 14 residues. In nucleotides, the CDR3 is TGTGCCAGCAGTTCTGGCAGTACCAGTCAGCCCCAGCATTTT. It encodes CASSSGSTSQPQHF.

CDR3 residues: CASSIVFLETQYF. The CDR3 DNA sequence: TGTGCCAGTAGTATAGTTTTCCTGGAGACCCAGTACTTC. The genes are TRBV19 and TRBJ2-5; no definite D call. CDR3 length equals 13 residues. V was shortened by 1 base and J by 5 bases, with 8 bases between the two germline ends. Germline lookup yields CDR1 LNHDA and CDR2 SQIVND (reference sequence).

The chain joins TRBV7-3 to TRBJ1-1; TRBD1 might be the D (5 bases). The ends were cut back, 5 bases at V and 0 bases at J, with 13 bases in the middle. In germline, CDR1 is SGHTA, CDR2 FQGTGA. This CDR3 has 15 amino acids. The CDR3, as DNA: TGTGCCAGCAGCCCGGGGGGGTCTGTGAACACTGAAGCTTTCTTT. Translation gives CASSPGGSVNTEAFF.

The CDR3 region is CASSKPETQYF. CDR3 bases: TGTGCCAGCAGTAAGCCAGAGACCCAGTACTTC. V and J are TRBV27 and TRBJ2-5, with D uncertain. This CDR3 has 11 amino acids. Per the germline V gene, CDR1 is MNHEY and CDR2 is SMNVEV (reference sequence). The ends were cut back, 5 bases at V and 4 bases at J, with 5 bases in the middle.

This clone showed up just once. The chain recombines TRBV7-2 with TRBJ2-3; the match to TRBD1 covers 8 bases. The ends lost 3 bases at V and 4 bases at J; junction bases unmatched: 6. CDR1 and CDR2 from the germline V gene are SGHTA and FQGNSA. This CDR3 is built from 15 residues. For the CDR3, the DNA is TGTGCCAGCAGCTTGTCAGGGGGCGATCCAGATACGCAGTATTTT. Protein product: CASSLSGGDPDTQYF. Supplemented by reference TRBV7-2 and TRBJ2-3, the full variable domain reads GAGVSQSPSNKVTEKGKDVELRCDPISGHTALYWYRQSLGQGLEFLIYFQGNSAPDKSGLPSDRFSAERTGGSVSTLTIQRTQQEDSAVYLCASSLSGGDPDTQYFGPGTRLTVL.

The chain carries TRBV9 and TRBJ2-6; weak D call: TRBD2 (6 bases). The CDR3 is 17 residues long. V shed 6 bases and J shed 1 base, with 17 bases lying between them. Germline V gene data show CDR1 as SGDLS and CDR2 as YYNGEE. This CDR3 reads CASTRGLGGSGANVLTF. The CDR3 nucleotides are TGTGCCAGCACCCGGGGGTTGGGGGGTTCTGGGGCCAACGTCCTGACTTTC.

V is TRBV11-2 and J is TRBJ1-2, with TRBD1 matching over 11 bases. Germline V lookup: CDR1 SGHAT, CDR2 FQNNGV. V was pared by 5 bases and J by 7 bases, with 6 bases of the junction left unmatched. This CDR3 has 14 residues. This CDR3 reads CASSPGQGVFGYTF. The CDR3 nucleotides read TGTGCCAGCAGCCCGGGACAGGGGGTTTTTGGCTACACCTTC.

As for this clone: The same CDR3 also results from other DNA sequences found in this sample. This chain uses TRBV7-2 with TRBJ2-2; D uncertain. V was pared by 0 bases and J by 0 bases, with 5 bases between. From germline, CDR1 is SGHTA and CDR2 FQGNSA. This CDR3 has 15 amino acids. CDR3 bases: TGTGCCAGCAGCTTAGCGGGCGCGAACACCGGGGAGCTGTTTTTT. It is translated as CASSLAGANTGELFF.

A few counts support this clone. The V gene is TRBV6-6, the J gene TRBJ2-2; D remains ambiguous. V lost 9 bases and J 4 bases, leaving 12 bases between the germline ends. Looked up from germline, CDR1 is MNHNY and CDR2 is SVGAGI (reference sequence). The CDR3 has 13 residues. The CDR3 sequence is CASIDSLTGELFF. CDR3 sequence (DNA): TGTGCCAGTATAGACTCACTCACCGGGGAGCTGTTTTTT.

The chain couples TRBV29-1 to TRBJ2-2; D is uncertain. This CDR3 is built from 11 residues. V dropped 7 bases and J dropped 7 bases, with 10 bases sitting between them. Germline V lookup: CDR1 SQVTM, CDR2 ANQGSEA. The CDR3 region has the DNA TGCAGCGGGGTGGGCCTCGGGGAGCTGTTTTTT. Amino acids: CSGVGLGELFF.

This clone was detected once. CDR3 bases: TGTGCCAGCAGCCCTGGGGGGGCGGAATCCTACGAGCAGTACTTC. Residues: CASSPGGAESYEQYF. This rearrangement joins TRBV9 to TRBJ2-7, with D possibly being TRBD2 (7 bases). Per germline, CDR1 SGDLS and CDR2 YYNGEE. The V end was cut by 4 bases, the J end by 1 base, with 15 bases between. The CDR3 covers 15 residues. The full variable domain, in which reference TRBV9 and TRBJ2-7 provide the parts outside the CDR3, is DSGVTQTPKHLITATGQRVTLRCSPRSGDLSVYWYQQSLDQGLQFLIQYYNGEERAKGNILERFSAQQFPDLHSELNLSSLELGDSALYFCASSPGGAESYEQYFGPGTRLTVT.

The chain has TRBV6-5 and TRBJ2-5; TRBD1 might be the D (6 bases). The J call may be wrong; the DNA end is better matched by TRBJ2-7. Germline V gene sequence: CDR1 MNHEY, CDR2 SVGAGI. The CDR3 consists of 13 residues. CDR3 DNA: TGTGCCAGCTCCGGCCCAGGGGCCTACGAGCAGTACTTC. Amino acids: CASSGPGAYEQYF.

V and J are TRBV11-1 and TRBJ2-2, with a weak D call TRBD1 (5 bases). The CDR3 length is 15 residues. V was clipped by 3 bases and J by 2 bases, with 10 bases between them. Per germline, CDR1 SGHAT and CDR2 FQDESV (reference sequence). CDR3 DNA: TGTGCCAGCAGCTTGGGGCTTACTAACACCGGGGAGCTGTTTTTT. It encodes CASSLGLTNTGELFF.

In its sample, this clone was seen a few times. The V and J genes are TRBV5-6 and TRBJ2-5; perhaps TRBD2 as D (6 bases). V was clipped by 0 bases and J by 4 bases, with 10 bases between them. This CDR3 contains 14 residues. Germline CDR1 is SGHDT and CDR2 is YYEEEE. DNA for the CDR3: TGTGCCAGCAGCTTGGGACGGAGGGGAGAGACCCAGTACTTC. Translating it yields CASSLGRRGETQYF.

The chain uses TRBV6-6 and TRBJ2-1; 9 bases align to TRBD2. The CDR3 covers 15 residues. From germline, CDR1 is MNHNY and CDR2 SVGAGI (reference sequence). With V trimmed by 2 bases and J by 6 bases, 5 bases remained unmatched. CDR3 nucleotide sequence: TGTGCCAGCAGTTACGGGGCTAGCGGGACCAATGAGCAGTTCTTC. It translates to CASSYGASGTNEQFF.

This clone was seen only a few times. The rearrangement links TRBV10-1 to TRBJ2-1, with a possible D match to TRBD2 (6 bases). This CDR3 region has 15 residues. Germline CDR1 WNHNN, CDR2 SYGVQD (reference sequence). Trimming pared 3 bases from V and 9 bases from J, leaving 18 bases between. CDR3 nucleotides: TGCGCCAGCAGTGATGTGGGCAGGGAGGCGAGTGAGCAGTTCTTC. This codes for CASSDVGREASEQFF.

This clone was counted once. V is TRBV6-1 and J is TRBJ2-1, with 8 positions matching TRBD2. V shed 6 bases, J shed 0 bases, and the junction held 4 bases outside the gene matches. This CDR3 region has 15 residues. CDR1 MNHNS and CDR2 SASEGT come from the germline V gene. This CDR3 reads CASRRSGGSYNEQFF. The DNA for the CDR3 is TGTGCCAGCAGGCGAAGCGGGGGCTCCTACAATGAGCAGTTCTTC.

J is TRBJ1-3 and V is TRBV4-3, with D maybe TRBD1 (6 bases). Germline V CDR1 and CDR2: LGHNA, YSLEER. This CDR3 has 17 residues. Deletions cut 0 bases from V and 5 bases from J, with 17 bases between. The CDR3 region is CASSQDLVQGARNTIYF. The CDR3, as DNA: TGCGCCAGCAGCCAAGATCTCGTACAGGGAGCTCGAAACACCATATATTTT.

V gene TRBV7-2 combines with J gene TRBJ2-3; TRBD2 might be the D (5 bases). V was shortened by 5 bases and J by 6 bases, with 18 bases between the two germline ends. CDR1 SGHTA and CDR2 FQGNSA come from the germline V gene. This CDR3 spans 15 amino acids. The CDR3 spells CASSQARSRGDTQYF. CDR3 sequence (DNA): TGTGCCAGCAGCCAGGCGAGGAGTAGAGGGGATACGCAGTATTTT.

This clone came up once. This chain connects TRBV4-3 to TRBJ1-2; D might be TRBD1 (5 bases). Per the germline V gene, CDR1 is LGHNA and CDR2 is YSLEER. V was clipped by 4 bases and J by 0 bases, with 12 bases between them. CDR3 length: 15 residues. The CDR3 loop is CASSPRGETNYGYTF. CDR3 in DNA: TGCGCCAGCAGCCCGCGGGGGGAAACTAACTATGGCTACACCTTC.

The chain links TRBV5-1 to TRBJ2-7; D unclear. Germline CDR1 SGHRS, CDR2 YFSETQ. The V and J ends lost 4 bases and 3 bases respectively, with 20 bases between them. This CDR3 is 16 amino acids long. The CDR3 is CASSPLYSGSIYEQYF. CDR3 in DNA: TGCGCCAGCAGCCCATTATACTCGGGTTCCATCTACGAGCAGTACTTC.